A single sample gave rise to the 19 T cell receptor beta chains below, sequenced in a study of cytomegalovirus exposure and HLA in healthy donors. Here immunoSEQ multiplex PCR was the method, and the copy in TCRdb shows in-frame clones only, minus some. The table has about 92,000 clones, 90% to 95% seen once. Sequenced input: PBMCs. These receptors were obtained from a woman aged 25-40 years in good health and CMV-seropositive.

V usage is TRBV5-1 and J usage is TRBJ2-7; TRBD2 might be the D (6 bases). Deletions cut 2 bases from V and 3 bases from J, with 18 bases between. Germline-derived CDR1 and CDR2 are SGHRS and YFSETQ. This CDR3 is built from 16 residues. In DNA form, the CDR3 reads TGCGCCAGCAGCTTCGGGGTGGGACTTCTAATCTACGAGCAGTACTTC. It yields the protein CASSFGVGLLIYEQYF.

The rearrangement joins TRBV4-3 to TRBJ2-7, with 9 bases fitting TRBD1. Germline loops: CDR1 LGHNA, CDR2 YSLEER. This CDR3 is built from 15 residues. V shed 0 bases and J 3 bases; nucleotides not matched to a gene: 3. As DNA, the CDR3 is TGCGCCAGCAGCCAAGATCTGGACAGGGGCTACGAGCAGTACTTC. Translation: CASSQDLDRGYEQYF.

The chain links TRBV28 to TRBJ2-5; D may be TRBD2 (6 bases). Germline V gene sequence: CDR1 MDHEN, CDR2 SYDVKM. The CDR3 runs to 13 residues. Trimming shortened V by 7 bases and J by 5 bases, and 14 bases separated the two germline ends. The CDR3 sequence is CASTLEGRETQYF. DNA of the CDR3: TGTGCCAGCACCTTAGAGGGGAGGGAGACCCAGTACTTC.

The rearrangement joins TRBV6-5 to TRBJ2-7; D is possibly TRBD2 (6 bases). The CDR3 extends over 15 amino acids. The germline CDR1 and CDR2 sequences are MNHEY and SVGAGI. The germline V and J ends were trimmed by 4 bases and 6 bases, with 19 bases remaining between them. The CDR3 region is CASSSLSGTAAEQYF. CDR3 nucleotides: TGTGCCAGCAGTTCCCTTAGCGGAACTGCCGCCGAGCAGTACTTC.

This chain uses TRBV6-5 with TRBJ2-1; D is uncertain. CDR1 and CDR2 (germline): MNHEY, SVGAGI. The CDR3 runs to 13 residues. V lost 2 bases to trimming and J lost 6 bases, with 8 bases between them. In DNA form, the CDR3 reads TGTGCCAGCAGTTACAAACTCCCCAATGAGCAGTTCTTC. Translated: CASSYKLPNEQFF.

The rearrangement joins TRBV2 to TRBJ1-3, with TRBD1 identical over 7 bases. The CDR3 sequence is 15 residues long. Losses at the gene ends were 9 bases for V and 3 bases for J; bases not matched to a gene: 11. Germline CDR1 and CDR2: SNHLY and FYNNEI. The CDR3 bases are TGTGCCAGTCAAAGACAGGGTGGAGATGGAAACACCATATATTTT. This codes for CASQRQGGDGNTIYF.

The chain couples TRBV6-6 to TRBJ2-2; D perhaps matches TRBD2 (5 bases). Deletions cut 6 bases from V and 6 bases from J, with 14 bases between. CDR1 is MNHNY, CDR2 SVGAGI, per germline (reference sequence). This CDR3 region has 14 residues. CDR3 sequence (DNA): TGTGCCAGCAGCTACCCCAGCGGTCCCGGGGAGCTGTTTTTT. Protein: CASSYPSGPGELFF.

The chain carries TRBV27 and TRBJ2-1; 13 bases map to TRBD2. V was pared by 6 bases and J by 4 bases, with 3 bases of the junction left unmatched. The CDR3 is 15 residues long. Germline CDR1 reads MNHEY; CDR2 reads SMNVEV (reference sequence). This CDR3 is CASSWTSGGYNEQFF. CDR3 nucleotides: TGTGCCAGCAGCTGGACTAGCGGGGGTTACAATGAGCAGTTCTTC.

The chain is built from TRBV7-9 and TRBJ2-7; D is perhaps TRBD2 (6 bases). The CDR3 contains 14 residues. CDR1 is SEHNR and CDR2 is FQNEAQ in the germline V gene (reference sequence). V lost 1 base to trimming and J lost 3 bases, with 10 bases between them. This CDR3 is CASSLGASVYEQYF. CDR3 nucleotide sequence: TGTGCCAGCAGCTTAGGAGCTAGCGTCTACGAGCAGTACTTC.

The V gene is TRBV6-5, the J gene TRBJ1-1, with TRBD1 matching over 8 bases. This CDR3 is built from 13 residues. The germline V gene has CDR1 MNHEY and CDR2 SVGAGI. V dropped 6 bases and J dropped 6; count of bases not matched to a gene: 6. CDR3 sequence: CASSLIQGAEAFF. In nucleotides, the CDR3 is TGTGCCAGCAGCCTAATACAGGGGGCTGAAGCTTTCTTT.

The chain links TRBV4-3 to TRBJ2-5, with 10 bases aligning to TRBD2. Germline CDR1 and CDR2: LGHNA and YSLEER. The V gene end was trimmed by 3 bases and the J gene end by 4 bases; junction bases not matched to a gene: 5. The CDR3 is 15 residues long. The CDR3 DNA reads TGCGCCAGCAGCCACCTAGCGGGAGTGTTAGAGACCCAGTACTTC. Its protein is CASSHLAGVLETQYF.

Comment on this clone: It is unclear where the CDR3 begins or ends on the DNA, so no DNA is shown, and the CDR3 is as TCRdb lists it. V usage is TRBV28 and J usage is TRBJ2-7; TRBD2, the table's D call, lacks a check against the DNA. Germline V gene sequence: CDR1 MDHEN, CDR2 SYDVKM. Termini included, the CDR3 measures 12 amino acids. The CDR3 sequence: CASSFVAGGTLF.

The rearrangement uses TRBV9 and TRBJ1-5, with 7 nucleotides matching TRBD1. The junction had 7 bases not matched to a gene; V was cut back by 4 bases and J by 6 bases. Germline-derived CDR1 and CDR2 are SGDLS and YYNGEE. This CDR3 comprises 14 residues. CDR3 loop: CASSHGQVGQPQHF. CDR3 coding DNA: TGTGCCAGCAGCCATGGACAGGTCGGTCAGCCCCAGCATTTT.

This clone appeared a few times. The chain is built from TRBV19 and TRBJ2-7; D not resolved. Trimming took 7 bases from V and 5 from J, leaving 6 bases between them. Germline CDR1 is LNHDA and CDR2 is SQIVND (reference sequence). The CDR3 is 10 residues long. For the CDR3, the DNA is TGTGCCAGTATCTGTGACGAGCAGTACTTC. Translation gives CASICDEQYF.

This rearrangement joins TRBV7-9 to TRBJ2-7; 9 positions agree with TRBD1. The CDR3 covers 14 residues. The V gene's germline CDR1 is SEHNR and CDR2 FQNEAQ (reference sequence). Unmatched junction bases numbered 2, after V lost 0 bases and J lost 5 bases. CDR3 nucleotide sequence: TGTGCCAGCAGCTTAGCCGGGACAGGGAACGAGCAGTACTTC. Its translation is CASSLAGTGNEQYF.

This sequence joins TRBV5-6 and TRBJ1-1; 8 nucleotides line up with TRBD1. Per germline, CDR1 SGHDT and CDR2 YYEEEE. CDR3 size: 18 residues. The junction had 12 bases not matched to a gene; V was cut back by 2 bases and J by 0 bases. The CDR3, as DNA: TGTGCCAGCAGCTTATATCAGGGGGCTCAAACTATGAACACTGAAGCTTTCTTT. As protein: CASSLYQGAQTMNTEAFF.

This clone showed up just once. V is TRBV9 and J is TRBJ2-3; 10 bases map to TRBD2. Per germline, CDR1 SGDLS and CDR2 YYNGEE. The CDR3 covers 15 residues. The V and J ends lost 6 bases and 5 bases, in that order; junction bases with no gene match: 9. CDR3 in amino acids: CASNPAGGPGDTQYF. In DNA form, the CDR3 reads TGTGCCAGCAACCCAGCGGGAGGGCCAGGAGATACGCAGTATTTT.

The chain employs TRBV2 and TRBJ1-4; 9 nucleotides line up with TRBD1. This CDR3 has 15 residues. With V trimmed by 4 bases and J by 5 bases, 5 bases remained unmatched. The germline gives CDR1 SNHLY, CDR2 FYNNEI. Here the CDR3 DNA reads TGTGCCAGCAGTGGACCCGGGACAGGGAATGAAAAACTGTTTTTT. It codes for CASSGPGTGNEKLFF.

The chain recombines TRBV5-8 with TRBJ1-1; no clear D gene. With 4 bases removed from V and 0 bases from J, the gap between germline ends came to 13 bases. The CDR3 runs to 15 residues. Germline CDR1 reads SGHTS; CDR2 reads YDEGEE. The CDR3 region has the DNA TGTGCCAGCAGCCTCCCCCACTCACTGAACACTGAAGCTTTCTTT. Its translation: CASSLPHSLNTEAFF.